These 18 T cell receptor beta chains share one sample of origin, sequenced in a study of spatial heterogeneity in lung cancer. No cognate antigen is known for these TCRs. This sample's time point: sample taken at primary tumor resection. One entry per CDR3 protein results from TCRdb running MiXCR on the 5' RACE reads. The sample includes 15,000 to 20,000 distinct CDR3 sequences, 5.5% to 8% seen only once; the top ten take over 3.5%. The study's findings and limits: How many expanded intratumoral alpha and beta TCRs were present tracked the tumor mutation count, which was a count of nonsynonymous mutations.

Source: lung tumor tissue, taken at surgery. Receptor source: a female donor with early-stage non-small cell lung cancer.

This clonotype appeared many times. The chain employs TRBV20-1 and TRBJ2-2; D is unresolved. CDR1 and CDR2 (germline): DFQATT, SNEGSKA (reference sequence). The length of the CDR3 is 13 residues. V was cut by 3 bases and J by 3 bases, with 8 bases left in between. The CDR3 reads CSASGVYTGELFF. The CDR3 bases are TGCAGTGCTAGCGGAGTGTACACCGGGGAGCTGTTTTTT.

The V and J genes are TRBV29-1 and TRBJ2-3; D may be TRBD1 (6 bases). V shed 3 bases and J shed 2 bases, with 15 bases lying between them. The CDR3 is 15 residues long. Germline V gene data show CDR1 as SQVTM and CDR2 as ANQGSEA. As DNA, the CDR3 is TGCAGCGTTGAGCCGTCAGGGGTTTCCACAGATACGCAGTATTTT. It yields the protein CSVEPSGVSTDTQYF.

This clonotype was observed at least ten times. The chain links TRBV7-2 to TRBJ2-7; D is unclear. This CDR3 is built from 14 residues. CDR1 is SGHTA and CDR2 is FQGNSA in the germline V gene. V lost 1 base to trimming and J lost 0 bases, with 7 bases between them. The CDR3 is CASSLEWSSYEQYF. Here the CDR3 DNA reads TGTGCCAGCAGCTTAGAGTGGAGCTCCTACGAGCAGTACTTC.

This clonotype was found a few times. This chain joins TRBV29-1 and TRBJ1-2; D call uncertain. There are 13 residues in the CDR3. CDR1 is SQVTM, CDR2 ANQGSEA, per germline. Trimming took off 5 bases at V and 0 bases at J, with 10 bases between the two ends. The DNA of the CDR3 is TGCAGCGTTCCCGAGGGTTCTAACTATGGCTACACCTTC. Translating it yields CSVPEGSNYGYTF.

In its sample, this clonotype ranks as medium-sized (0.01 to 0.1%). The rearrangement uses TRBV6-2 or TRBV6-3 and TRBJ1-5; 9 bases are shared with TRBD1. This CDR3 spans 18 amino acids. V lost 0 bases to trimming and J lost 3 bases; unmatched junction nucleotides: 9. Germline V gene data show CDR1 as MNHEY and CDR2 as SVGEGT. The CDR3 nucleotides are TGTGCCAGCAGTTACTCCCCGTGGGGACAGGGTTACAATCAGCCCCAGCATTTT. Protein sequence: CASSYSPWGQGYNQPQHF.

This clonotype was observed many times. The chain combines TRBV29-1 with TRBJ1-1, with D possibly matching TRBD1 (5 bases). The CDR3 has 13 amino acids. CDR1 and CDR2 (germline): SQVTM, ANQGSEA. Trimming shortened V by 6 bases and J by 1 base, and 12 bases separated the two germline ends. CDR3 sequence reads: CSVGLRGNTEAFF. CDR3 DNA: TGCAGCGTAGGCCTAAGGGGGAACACTGAAGCTTTCTTT. The variable domain in full, completed from reference TRBV29-1 and TRBJ1-1, reads SAVISQKPSRDICQRGTSLTIQCQVDSQVTMMFWYRQQPGQSLTLIATANQGSEATYESGFVIDKFPISRPNLTFSTLTVSNMSPEDSSIYLCSVGLRGNTEAFFGQGTRLTVV.

This clonotype was detected many times. The chain employs TRBV12-3 or TRBV12-4 and TRBJ2-5, with D perhaps matching TRBD2 (5 bases). The CDR3 sequence is 15 residues long. V lost 3 bases to trimming and J lost 0 bases, with 11 bases between them. The CDR3 loop is CASSFEGQYQETQYF. CDR3 nucleotides: TGTGCCAGCAGTTTCGAGGGCCAGTACCAAGAGACCCAGTACTTC.

Within the sample, this clonotype is medium-sized. This sequence joins TRBV29-1 and TRBJ1-1; 8 bases line up with TRBD1. J gave up 8 bases and V 4 bases, and 6 bases lay outside the gene matches. The length of the CDR3 is 12 residues. CDR1 SQVTM and CDR2 ANQGSEA come from the germline V gene. CDR3 loop: CSVVPGQGEAFF. The CDR3 DNA follows: TGCAGCGTTGTGCCAGGACAGGGAGAAGCTTTCTTT.

The chain employs TRBV7-9 and TRBJ2-3; D unclear. Germline assignment: CDR1 SEHNR and CDR2 FQNEAQ (reference sequence). The CDR3 extends over 11 amino acids. The V end was cut by 4 bases, the J end by 5 bases, with 4 bases between. The DNA for the CDR3 is TGTGCCAGCAGCTGTCTAGATACGCAGTATTTT. Translating it yields CASSCLDTQYF.

The table lists this clonotype with many counts. The chain is built from TRBV6-2 or TRBV6-3 and TRBJ1-4; no firm D call. Germline V gene sequence: CDR1 MNHEY, CDR2 SVGEGT. V lost 5 bases and J lost 8, with 15 bases in between. The length of the CDR3 is 14 residues. CDR3 residues: CASSPGPNWEKLFF. CDR3 coding DNA: TGTGCCAGCAGTCCTGGACCGAATTGGGAAAAACTGTTTTTT.

V is TRBV28 and J is TRBJ2-2; no clear D. CDR1 is MDHEN and CDR2 is SYDVKM in the germline V gene. CDR3 length: 13 amino acids. V dropped 7 bases and J dropped 2 bases, with 8 bases sitting between them. In nucleotides, the CDR3 is TGTGCCAGCATGCCACCTAACACCGGGGAGCTGTTTTTT. As protein: CASMPPNTGELFF.

The rearrangement uses TRBV7-2 and TRBJ1-4, with 12 bases lining up with TRBD1. There are 16 residues in the CDR3. V lost 0 bases, J lost 8 bases, and 4 bases stayed unmatched. The germline V gene encodes CDR1 SGHTA and CDR2 FQGNSA. CDR3 amino acids: CASSLAGTGGAEKLFF. CDR3 nucleotide sequence: TGTGCCAGCAGCTTAGCCGGGACAGGGGGCGCCGAAAAACTGTTTTTT.

This clonotype was detected many times. J is TRBJ1-2 and V is TRBV20-1, with D possibly being TRBD1 (5 bases). Trimming shortened V by 6 bases and J by 6 bases, and 5 bases separated the two germline ends. CDR1 is DFQATT and CDR2 is SNEGSKA in the germline V gene (reference sequence). CDR3 length equals 9 residues. The CDR3 DNA reads as TGCAGTGCCAGGGATGGCTACACCTTC. This codes for CSARDGYTF.

In its sample, this clonotype was seen many times. The chain joins TRBV28 to TRBJ1-2, with D perhaps matching TRBD1 (5 bases). This CDR3 is built from 12 residues. The V end lost 6 bases, the J end lost 8 bases, and 13 bases lay between the germline ends. Germline V lookup: CDR1 MDHEN, CDR2 SYDVKM. The CDR3 spells CASSRDRLGYTF. The CDR3 DNA reads as TGTGCCAGCAGCCGGGACCGGCTGGGCTACACCTTC.

There are many counts of this clonotype. In nucleotides, the CDR3 is TGTGCCAGCAGTGGGACGGGACTAGCGGGGAACAATGAGCAGTTCTTC. Translated: CASSGTGLAGNNEQFF. This chain links TRBV28 with TRBJ2-1, with 13 bases fitting TRBD2. The CDR3 has 16 amino acids. Trimming cost V 5 bases and J 5 bases; bases outside gene matches: 6. Germline values: CDR1 MDHEN, CDR2 SYDVKM.

This clonotype showed up many times. The chain carries TRBV4-1 and TRBJ2-3, with TRBD1 matching 8 bases. CDR3 length: 17 residues. The ends lost 4 bases at V and 3 bases at J; junction bases unmatched: 12. Germline values: CDR1 MGHRA, CDR2 YSYEKL. The CDR3: CASSPSQGAGATDTQYF. The CDR3 coding sequence is TGCGCCAGCAGCCCCTCGCAGGGGGCTGGCGCGACAGATACGCAGTATTTT.

By sample fraction, this clonotype is medium-sized. J is TRBJ1-2 and V is TRBV29-1; D perhaps matches TRBD1 (5 bases). This CDR3 spans 14 amino acids. V lost 7 bases and J 1 base, leaving 16 bases between the germline ends. The germline CDR1 and CDR2 sequences are SQVTM and ANQGSEA. CDR3 region: CSGSWGGVNYGYTF. For the CDR3, the DNA is TGCAGCGGATCCTGGGGCGGGGTTAACTATGGCTACACCTTC.

This clonotype was seen at least ten times. This chain links TRBV10-3 with TRBJ1-2; D is undetermined. V gave up 5 bases and J gave up 4 bases, with 23 bases separating them. This CDR3 has 17 amino acids. Germline V gene sequence: CDR1 ENHRY, CDR2 SYGVKD. CDR3 in amino acids: CAISSNPGRRQVYGYTF. In DNA form, the CDR3 reads TGTGCCATCAGTTCCAATCCAGGACGTAGGCAGGTCTATGGCTACACCTTC.